These 26 T cell receptor beta chains came from one sample sequenced in a study of T cell repertoires in cytomegalovirus infection. MiXCR, run by TCRdb on the reads, gives a single entry per CDR3 protein. The table includes 110,000 or so distinct CDR3 sequences, over 25% detected once. These receptors' targets are unknown. Sequencing was performed on CD8+ T cells from cultured PBMCs, taken from culture after CMV antigen stimulation. These receptors originate from a human donor in good health (CMV status not recorded). Some clones in this sample may be carry-over from other donors' samples.

The V gene is TRBV5-1, the J gene TRBJ2-7; TRBD1 aligns across 8 bases. The germline V gene encodes CDR1 SGHRS and CDR2 YFSETQ. The length of the CDR3 is 12 residues. The J segment lost 4 bases and the V segment lost 8 bases, leaving 5 bases of the junction unmatched. The CDR3 region is CASKDREYEQYF. Here the CDR3 DNA reads TGCGCCAGTAAGGACAGGGAATACGAGCAGTACTTC.

This chain links TRBV29-1 with TRBJ2-3; 13 bases are shared with TRBD2. From germline, CDR1 is SQVTM and CDR2 ANQGSEA. With V trimmed by 0 bases and J by 6 bases, 6 bases remained unmatched. The CDR3 sequence is 16 residues long. CDR3 in DNA: TGCAGCGTTGAAGATCCCACTAGCGGGGGGGCTGATACGCAGTATTTT. As protein: CSVEDPTSGGADTQYF.

This chain links TRBV20-1 with TRBJ2-7, with D perhaps TRBD2 (7 bases). Trimming shortened V by 4 bases and J by 4 bases, and 29 bases separated the two germline ends. This CDR3 contains 18 residues. CDR1 is DFQATT, CDR2 SNEGSKA, per germline (reference sequence). The CDR3 loop reads CSAKADGAGAAHIYEQYF. CDR3 sequence (DNA): TGCAGTGCTAAGGCTGACGGGGCGGGGGCCGCGCATATTTACGAGCAGTACTTC.

This clonotype was found a few times. The chain is built from TRBV5-6 and TRBJ2-5, with a weak D call TRBD1 (6 bases). CDR1 SGHDT and CDR2 YYEEEE come from the germline V gene. Trimming shortened V by 3 bases and J by 4 bases, and 13 bases separated the two germline ends. This CDR3 is built from 14 residues. This CDR3 is CASSYLQGTETQYF. CDR3 in DNA: TGTGCCAGCAGCTACTTACAGGGAACAGAGACCCAGTACTTC.

This clonotype was picked up many times. V usage is TRBV7-2 and J usage is TRBJ1-4; weak D call: TRBD1 (6 bases). Trimming took off 5 bases at V and 2 bases at J, with 18 bases between the two ends. CDR3 size: 17 residues. Germline V lookup: CDR1 SGHTA, CDR2 FQGNSA. The CDR3, as DNA: TGTGCCAGCAGCGTGCGTACAGGGCTTGCCACTAATGAAAAACTGTTTTTT. Its protein is CASSVRTGLATNEKLFF.

This clonotype was counted between two and nine times. The V call is TRBV7-6, the J call TRBJ2-1; D is perhaps TRBD2 (5 bases). Per the germline V gene, CDR1 is SGHVS and CDR2 is FNYEAQ. Trimming pared 4 bases from V and 0 bases from J, leaving 10 bases between. The CDR3 extends over 15 amino acids. In DNA, the CDR3 is TGTGCCAGCAGCTCCGCAGAGGGCTCCTACAATGAGCAGTTCTTC. Its translation: CASSSAEGSYNEQFF.

This clonotype was recorded a few times. The V call is TRBV29-1, the J call TRBJ1-1, with TRBD1 as a possible D gene (6 bases). There are 14 residues in the CDR3. CDR1 SQVTM and CDR2 ANQGSEA come from the germline V gene. The V end lost 4 bases, the J end lost 3 bases, and 15 bases lay between the germline ends. CDR3 nucleotide sequence: TGCAGCGTTGCCCCGACAGGTTTTTACACTGAAGCTTTCTTT. Amino acids: CSVAPTGFYTEAFF.

This clonotype came up a few times. The gene calls are TRBV7-8 and TRBJ1-4; D perhaps matches TRBD1 (5 bases). Germline V gene data show CDR1 as SGHVS and CDR2 as FQNEAQ. The V end lost 1 base, the J end lost 7 bases, and 13 bases lay between the germline ends. The CDR3 loop spans 15 amino acids. Written as DNA, the CDR3 is TGTGCCAGCAGCTTAGGGGGGGTGTTGGGTGAAAAACTGTTTTTT. Amino acid sequence: CASSLGGVLGEKLFF.

The chain carries TRBV5-1 and TRBJ1-1; TRBD1 matches at 9 bases. This CDR3 has 17 residues. CDR1 SGHRS and CDR2 YFSETQ come from the germline V gene. V trimming: 1 base; J trimming: 0 bases; junction bases outside the gene matches: 7. The CDR3 DNA sequence: TGCGCCAGCAGCTTGATCCGGGACAGGGTCGTGAACACTGAAGCTTTCTTT. It translates to CASSLIRDRVVNTEAFF.

Only a few counts were recorded for this clonotype. The J gene is TRBJ2-7, the V gene TRBV5-5; D unclear. CDR1 is SGHKS, CDR2 YYEKEE, per germline (reference sequence). Trimming took off 0 bases at V and 7 bases at J, with 5 bases between the two ends. The CDR3 is 11 amino acids. In nucleotides, the CDR3 is TGTGCCAGCAGCTTGGCCGCGGAGCAGTACTTC. Encoded protein: CASSLAAEQYF. Full variable domain (outside the CDR3, taken from reference TRBV5-5 and TRBJ2-7): DAGVTQSPTHLIKTRGQQVTLRCSPISGHKSVSWYQQVLGQGPQFIFQYYEKEERGRGNFPDRFSARQFPNYSSELNVNALLLGDSALYLCASSLAAEQYFGPGTRLTVT.

The gene calls are TRBV28 and TRBJ2-4; D ambiguous. This CDR3 has 11 amino acids. V lost 7 bases and J lost 8, with 9 bases in between. Looked up from germline, CDR1 is MDHEN and CDR2 is SYDVKM. The CDR3 reads CASTAGYIQYF. The CDR3 nucleotides are TGTGCCAGCACCGCCGGCTACATTCAGTACTTC.

J is TRBJ1-6 and V is TRBV6-2 or TRBV6-3, with D uncertain. Trimming took 6 bases from V and 10 from J, leaving 10 bases between them. Germline-derived CDR1 and CDR2 are MNHEY and SVGEGT. The CDR3 is made up of 12 amino acids. The CDR3 DNA follows: TGTGCCAGCAGGACCCTCGGCTCACCCCTCCACTTT. Protein product: CASRTLGSPLHF.

The CDR3 loop is CASSLGGTEYEQYF. The CDR3 bases are TGTGCCAGCAGCTTAGGGGGGACAGAATACGAGCAGTACTTC. This chain joins TRBV7-6 and TRBJ2-7; 7 bases map to TRBD1. V was clipped by 1 base and J by 4 bases; unmatched bases: 4. Germline values: CDR1 SGHVS, CDR2 FNYEAQ. CDR3 length: 14 residues.

This clonotype was seen many times. The gene calls are TRBV4-1 and TRBJ1-2; D is possibly TRBD1 (6 bases). Germline V gene lookup returns CDR1 MGHRA and CDR2 YSYEKL. The length of the CDR3 is 16 residues. V lost 1 base and J lost 3, with 15 bases in between. The DNA of the CDR3 is TGCGCCAGCAGCCAAGTACCAGGGGCCGAGGACTATGGCTACACCTTC. This gives the protein CASSQVPGAEDYGYTF.

The chain has TRBV2 and TRBJ1-1; 8 bases line up with TRBD1. Germline V gene data show CDR1 as SNHLY and CDR2 as FYNNEI. With 6 bases clipped from V and 4 bases from J, the junction kept 10 bases outside the gene matches. CDR3 length equals 15 residues. In DNA, the CDR3 is TGTGCCAGCAGCTACGGACAGGGATTGGTCACTGAAGCTTTCTTT. Encoded protein: CASSYGQGLVTEAFF. Full variable domain (outside the CDR3, taken from reference TRBV2 and TRBJ1-1): EPEVTQTPSHQVTQMGQEVILRCVPISNHLYFYWYRQILGQKVEFLVSFYNNEISEKSEIFDDQFSVERPDGSNFTLKIRSTKLEDSAMYFCASSYGQGLVTEAFFGQGTRLTVV.

The rearrangement joins TRBV7-8 to TRBJ1-4; possibly TRBD1 for D (6 bases). V lost 3 bases and J lost 4, with 12 bases in between. Germline CDR1 SGHVS, CDR2 FQNEAQ. The CDR3 extends over 15 amino acids. CDR3 residues: CASSFEGGFNEKLFF. CDR3 nucleotide sequence: TGTGCCAGCAGCTTTGAGGGGGGGTTTAATGAAAAACTGTTTTTT.

This clonotype was recorded a few times. This chain links TRBV19 with TRBJ2-5; tentatively, D is TRBD1 (6 bases). V was cut by 3 bases and J by 4 bases, with 15 bases left in between. This CDR3 region has 15 residues. Germline CDR1 LNHDA, CDR2 SQIVND (reference sequence). CDR3 DNA sequence: TGTGCCAGTAGTATCGGGACATATGCAACAGAGACCCAGTACTTC. This translates into CASSIGTYATETQYF.

In this sample, this clonotype turned up a few times. This chain connects TRBV5-6 to TRBJ1-4; D gene uncertain. The CDR3 is 14 amino acids. Germline V CDR1 and CDR2: SGHDT, YYEEEE. The V and J ends lost 2 bases and 3 bases respectively, with 8 bases between them. CDR3 DNA sequence: TGTGCCAGCAGCTTCGGCAGGTCTAATGAAAAACTGTTTTTT. Protein product: CASSFGRSNEKLFF.

In the case of this clonotype: Mismatch with germline at one junction end may stem from a read error. The V gene is TRBV7-7, the J gene TRBJ2-1; D not certain. CDR1 is SSHAT, CDR2 FNYEAQ, per germline (reference sequence). The CDR3 has 17 amino acids. In nucleotides, the CDR3 is TGTGCTAGCAGCCCCCGGTCGGACCGGTCGGGCTACAATGAGCAGTTCTTC. Its translation is CASSPRSDRSGYNEQFF.

This clonotype was counted only a few times. V usage is TRBV2 and J usage is TRBJ1-3; no clear D gene. The germline CDR1 and CDR2 sequences are SNHLY and FYNNEI. The CDR3 consists of 15 residues. V was pared by 4 bases and J by 1 base, with 11 bases between. The CDR3 spells CASSVSGLSGNTIYF. Written as DNA, the CDR3 is TGTGCCAGCAGTGTCTCAGGATTATCTGGAAACACCATATATTTT.

The rearrangement joins TRBV6-1 to TRBJ1-1, with a tentative D call TRBD1 (6 bases). This CDR3 spans 17 amino acids. Germline V gene data show CDR1 as MNHNS and CDR2 as SASEGT. Deletions cut 2 bases from V and 1 base from J, with 17 bases between. As DNA, the CDR3 is TGTGCCAGCAGTGAATTGGCAGGGGTAAATTGGAACACTGAAGCTTTCTTT. Protein sequence: CASSELAGVNWNTEAFF.

J is TRBJ2-7 and V is TRBV6-2 or TRBV6-3; 7 nucleotides agree with TRBD1. V was clipped by 6 bases and J by 1 base; unmatched bases: 12. This CDR3 has 16 amino acids. Germline V gene data show CDR1 as MNHEY and CDR2 as SVGEGT. For the CDR3, the DNA is TGTGCCAGCAGGATTTTACGAGGGACAGCATCCTACGAGCAGTACTTC. The encoded protein is CASRILRGTASYEQYF.

On this clonotype: A much larger clone lies a single base off, so this may be a read error. The missing conserved phenylalanine or tryptophan at the end of this CDR3 makes a read error likely. CDR3 protein: CASSIGRRGDYNEQFC. The CDR3 DNA sequence: TGTGCCAGTAGTATAGGTCGGCGGGGGGATTACAATGAGCAGTTCTGC. The J gene is TRBJ2-1, the V gene TRBV19; 8 bases fit TRBD2. This CDR3 region has 16 residues. In germline, CDR1 is LNHDA, CDR2 SQIVND (reference sequence). Trimming cost V 1 base and J 4 bases; bases outside gene matches: 6.

The chain couples TRBV27 to TRBJ2-7, with 10 positions matching TRBD2. Trimming cost V 3 bases and J 4 bases; bases outside gene matches: 12. Germline loops: CDR1 MNHEY, CDR2 SMNVEV (reference sequence). This CDR3 contains 17 residues. CDR3 coding DNA: TGTGCCAGCAGTTTTCTTACTAGCGGGGTCCGGGGATACGAGCAGTACTTC. Translating it yields CASSFLTSGVRGYEQYF.

The chain employs TRBV7-9 and TRBJ2-2, with 7 nucleotides matching TRBD1. The CDR3 has 16 residues. Germline assignment: CDR1 SEHNR and CDR2 FQNEAQ (reference sequence). Losses at the gene ends were 2 bases for V and 3 bases for J; bases not matched to a gene: 6. Here the CDR3 DNA reads TGTGCCAGCAGCTTAAATTCGGGACAGTACACCGGGGAGCTGTTTTTT. Protein product: CASSLNSGQYTGELFF.

The table lists this clonotype with a few counts. The chain joins TRBV7-6 to TRBJ2-5, with a tentative D call TRBD2 (6 bases). The germline V and J ends were trimmed by 5 bases and 5 bases, with 18 bases remaining between them. Per the germline V gene, CDR1 is SGHVS and CDR2 is FNYEAQ. CDR3 length: 15 amino acids. The CDR3: CASSRGGNRWETQYF. CDR3 sequence (DNA): TGTGCCAGCAGCCGAGGAGGGAATAGATGGGAGACCCAGTACTTC.